The present entry profiles one T cell receptor beta chain with its context. Its matching antigen is unknown. In the authors' workflow: Filtering differed since immunoSEQ provided only junctions, with no quality scores. Profiling relied on immunoSEQ multiplex PCR, and the TCRdb table lists in-frame clones only, not all of them. V and J calls and clone size are those listed in that table; D and trimming were worked out from the DNA. This sample yields around 940,000 clones, of which 76% are seen a single time; about 1.5% belongs to the top ten. Germline V gene data show CDR1 as ENHRY and CDR2 as SYGVKD. Trimming stripped 8 bases from V and 4 bases from J, with 14 bases between. The CDR3 has 13 amino acids. The data belong to a study of shared clonotypes between healthy human individuals. Study-wide background: The composition of the donors was a couple of women and a few men aged 18 to 49. Study-level points and caveats: Compared with clonotypes that all four donors shared, non-shared clonotypes had lower generation probabilities.

The study drew its donors from healthy HIV-negative adults without recent acute infections or vaccinations. V gene TRBV10-3 combines with J gene TRBJ1-2; D remains unclear. This clonotype was obtained from a young man in good health. The sequenced sample was memory CD4+ T cells sorted from blood. Specified subset: CD45RA-negative fraction. CDR3 coding DNA: TGTGCCATCGTAGGAGCGGGAGGCTATGGCTACACCTTC. This gives the protein CAIVGAGGYGYTF.